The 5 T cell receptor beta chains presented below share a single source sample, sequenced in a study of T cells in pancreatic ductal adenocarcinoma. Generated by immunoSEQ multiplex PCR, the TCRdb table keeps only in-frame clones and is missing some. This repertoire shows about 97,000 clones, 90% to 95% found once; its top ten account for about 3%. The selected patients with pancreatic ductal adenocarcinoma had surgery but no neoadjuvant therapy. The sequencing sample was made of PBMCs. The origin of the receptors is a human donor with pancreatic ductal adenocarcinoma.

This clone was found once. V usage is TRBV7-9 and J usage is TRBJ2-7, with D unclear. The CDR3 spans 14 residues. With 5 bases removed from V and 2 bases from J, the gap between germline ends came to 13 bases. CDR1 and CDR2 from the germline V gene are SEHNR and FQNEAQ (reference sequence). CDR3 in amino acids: CASSPRSIPYEQYF. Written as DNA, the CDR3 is TGTGCCAGCAGCCCCCGGAGCATTCCCTACGAGCAGTACTTC.

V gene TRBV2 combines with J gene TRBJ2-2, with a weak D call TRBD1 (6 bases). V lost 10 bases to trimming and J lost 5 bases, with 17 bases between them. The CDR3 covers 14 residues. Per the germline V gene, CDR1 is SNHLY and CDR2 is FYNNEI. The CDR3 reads CATSGTIGTGELFF. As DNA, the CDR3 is TGTGCCACCTCCGGGACAATCGGTACCGGGGAGCTGTTTTTT.

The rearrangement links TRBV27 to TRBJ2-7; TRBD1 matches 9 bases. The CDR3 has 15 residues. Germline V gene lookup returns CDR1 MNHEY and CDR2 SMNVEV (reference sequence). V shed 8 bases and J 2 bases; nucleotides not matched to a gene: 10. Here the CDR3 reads CASASPGQGPYEQYF. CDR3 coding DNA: TGTGCCAGCGCATCTCCGGGACAGGGCCCCTACGAGCAGTACTTC.

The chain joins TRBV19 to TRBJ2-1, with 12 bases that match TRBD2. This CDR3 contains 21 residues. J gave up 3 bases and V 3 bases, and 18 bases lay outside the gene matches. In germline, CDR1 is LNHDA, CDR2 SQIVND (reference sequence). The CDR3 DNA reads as TGTGCCAGTAGTATCGTAGGCTCGGTGCTAGCGGGAGGGGGGCGCTACAATGAGCAGTTCTTC. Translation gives CASSIVGSVLAGGGRYNEQFF.

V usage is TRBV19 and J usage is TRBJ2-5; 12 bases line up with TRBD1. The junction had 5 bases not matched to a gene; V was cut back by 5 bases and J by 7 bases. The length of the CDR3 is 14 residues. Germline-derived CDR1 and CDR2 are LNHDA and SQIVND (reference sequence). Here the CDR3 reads CASSGTGGEGTQYF. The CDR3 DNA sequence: TGTGCCAGTAGTGGGACAGGGGGCGAGGGGACCCAGTACTTC.